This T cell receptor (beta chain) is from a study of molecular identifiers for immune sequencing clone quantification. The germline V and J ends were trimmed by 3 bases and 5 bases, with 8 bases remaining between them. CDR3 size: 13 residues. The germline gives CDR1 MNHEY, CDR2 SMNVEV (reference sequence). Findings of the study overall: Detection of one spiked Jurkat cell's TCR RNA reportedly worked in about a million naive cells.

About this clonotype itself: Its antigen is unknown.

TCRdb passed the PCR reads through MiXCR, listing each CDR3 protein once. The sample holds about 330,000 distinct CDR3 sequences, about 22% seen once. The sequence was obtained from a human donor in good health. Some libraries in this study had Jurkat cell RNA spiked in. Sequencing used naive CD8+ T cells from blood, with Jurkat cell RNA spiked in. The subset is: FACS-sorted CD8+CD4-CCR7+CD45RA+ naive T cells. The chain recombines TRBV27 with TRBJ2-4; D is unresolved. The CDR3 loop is CASSFSAENIQYF. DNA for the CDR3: TGTGCCAGCAGTTTTTCTGCGGAAAACATTCAGTACTTC.